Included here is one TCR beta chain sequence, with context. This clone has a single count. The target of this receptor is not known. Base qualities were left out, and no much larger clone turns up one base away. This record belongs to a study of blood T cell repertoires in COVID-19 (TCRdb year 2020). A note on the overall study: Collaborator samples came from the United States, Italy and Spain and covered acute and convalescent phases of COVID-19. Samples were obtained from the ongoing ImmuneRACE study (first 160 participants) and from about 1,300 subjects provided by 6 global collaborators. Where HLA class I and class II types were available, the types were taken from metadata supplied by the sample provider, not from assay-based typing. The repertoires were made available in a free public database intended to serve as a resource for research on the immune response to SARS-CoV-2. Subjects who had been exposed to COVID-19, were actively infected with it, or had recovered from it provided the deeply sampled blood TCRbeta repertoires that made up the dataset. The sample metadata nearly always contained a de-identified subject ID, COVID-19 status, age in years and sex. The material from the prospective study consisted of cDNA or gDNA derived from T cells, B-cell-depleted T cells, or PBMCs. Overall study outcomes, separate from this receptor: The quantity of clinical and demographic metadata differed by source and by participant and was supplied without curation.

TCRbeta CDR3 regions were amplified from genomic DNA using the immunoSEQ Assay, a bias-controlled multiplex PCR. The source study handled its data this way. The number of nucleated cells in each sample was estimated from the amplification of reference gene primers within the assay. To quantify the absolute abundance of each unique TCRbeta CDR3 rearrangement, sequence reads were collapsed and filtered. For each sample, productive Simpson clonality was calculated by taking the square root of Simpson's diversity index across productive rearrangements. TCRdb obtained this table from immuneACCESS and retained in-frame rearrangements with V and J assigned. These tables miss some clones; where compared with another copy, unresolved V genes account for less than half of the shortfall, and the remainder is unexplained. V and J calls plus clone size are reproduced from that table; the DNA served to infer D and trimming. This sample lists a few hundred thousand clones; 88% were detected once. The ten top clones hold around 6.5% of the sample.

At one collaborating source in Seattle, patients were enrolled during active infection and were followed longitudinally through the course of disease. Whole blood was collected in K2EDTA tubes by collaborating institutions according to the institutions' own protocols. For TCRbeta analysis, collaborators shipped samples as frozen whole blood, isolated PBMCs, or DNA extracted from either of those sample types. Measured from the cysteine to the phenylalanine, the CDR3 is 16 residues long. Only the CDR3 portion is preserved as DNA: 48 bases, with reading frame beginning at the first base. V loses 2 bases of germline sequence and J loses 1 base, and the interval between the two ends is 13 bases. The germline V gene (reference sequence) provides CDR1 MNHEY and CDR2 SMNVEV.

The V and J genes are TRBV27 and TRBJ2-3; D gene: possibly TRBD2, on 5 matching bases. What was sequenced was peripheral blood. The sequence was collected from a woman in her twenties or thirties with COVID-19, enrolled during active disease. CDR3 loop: CASSLRRLEGTDTQYF. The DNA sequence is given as TGTGCCAGCAGTTTAAGGAGGCTTGAGGGCACAGATACGCAGTATTTT.